The subject of this entry is one T cell receptor (beta chain). Its specificity is not known. The sample comes from a study of cytomegalovirus exposure and HLA in healthy donors. Study-wide results and caveats: Reported results showed that the classifier diagnosed cytomegalovirus status with high specificity and sensitivity. Among TCR sequences, most were rare, though some public TCRs appeared in many donors. Associated with cytomegalovirus, according to the listing, were 150 to 200 TCR beta chains. In vitro assays verified that three CMV-associated chains recognized CMV antigens specifically.

Trimming took 2 bases from V and 13 from J, leaving 12 bases between them. The CDR3 sequence is 12 residues long. Looked up from germline, CDR1 is MNHEY and CDR2 is SVGAGI. Here immunoSEQ multiplex PCR was the method, and the copy in TCRdb shows in-frame clones only, minus some. The table lists about 73,000 clones, roughly 90% of them singletons. This TCR came from a woman between 18 and 29 years old in good health and CMV-seropositive. V is TRBV6-5 and J is TRBJ2-1, with a possible D match to TRBD2 (5 bases). Sequencing used PBMCs. CDR3: CASSYASGTQFF. CDR3 nucleotide sequence: TGTGCCAGCAGTTACGCGTCGGGAACCCAGTTCTTC.